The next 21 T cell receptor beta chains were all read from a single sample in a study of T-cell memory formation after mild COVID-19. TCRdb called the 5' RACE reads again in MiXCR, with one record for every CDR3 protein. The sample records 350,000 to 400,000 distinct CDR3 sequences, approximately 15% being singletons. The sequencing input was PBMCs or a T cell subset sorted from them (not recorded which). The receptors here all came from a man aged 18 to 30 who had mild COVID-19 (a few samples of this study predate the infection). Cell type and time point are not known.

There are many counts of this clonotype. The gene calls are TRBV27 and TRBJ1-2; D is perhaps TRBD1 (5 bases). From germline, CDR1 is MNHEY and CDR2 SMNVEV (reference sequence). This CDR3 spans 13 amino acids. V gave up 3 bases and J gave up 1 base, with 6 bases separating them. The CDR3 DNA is TGTGCCAGCAGTTTCCAGGGTAACTATGGCTACACCTTC. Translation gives CASSFQGNYGYTF.

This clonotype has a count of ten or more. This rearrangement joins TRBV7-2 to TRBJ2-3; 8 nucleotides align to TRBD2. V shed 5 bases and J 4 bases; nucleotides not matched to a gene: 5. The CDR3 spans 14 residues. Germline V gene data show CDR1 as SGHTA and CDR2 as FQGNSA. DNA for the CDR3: TGTGCCAGCAGCCGGTCGGGGGGGCCAGATACGCAGTATTTT. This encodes CASSRSGGPDTQYF.

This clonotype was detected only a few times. CDR3 in DNA: TGTGCCAGCAGCTTAGAGGGTCCTTATTATAAAGCTTTCTTT. Protein sequence: CASSLEGPYYKAFF. The gene calls are TRBV7-8 and TRBJ1-1; D call uncertain. The germline gives CDR1 SGHVS, CDR2 FQNEAQ. This CDR3 region has 14 residues. The V end was cut by 1 base, the J end by 9 bases, with 15 bases between.

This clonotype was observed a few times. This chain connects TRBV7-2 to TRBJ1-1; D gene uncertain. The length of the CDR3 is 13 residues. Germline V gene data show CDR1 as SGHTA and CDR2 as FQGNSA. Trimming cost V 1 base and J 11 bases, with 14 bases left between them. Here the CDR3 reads CASSLEVGLWAFF. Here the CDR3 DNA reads TGTGCCAGCAGCTTAGAGGTTGGTCTGTGGGCTTTCTTT.

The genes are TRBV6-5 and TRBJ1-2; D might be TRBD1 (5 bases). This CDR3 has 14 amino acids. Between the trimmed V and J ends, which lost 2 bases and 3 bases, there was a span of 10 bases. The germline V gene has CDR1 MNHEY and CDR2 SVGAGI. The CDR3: CASSYGLQDYGYTF. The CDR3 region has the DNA TGTGCCAGCAGTTACGGTTTACAGGACTATGGCTACACCTTC.

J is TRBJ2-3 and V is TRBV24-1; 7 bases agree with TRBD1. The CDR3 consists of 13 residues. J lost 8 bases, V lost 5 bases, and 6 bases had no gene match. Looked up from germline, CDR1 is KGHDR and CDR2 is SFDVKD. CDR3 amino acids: CATSAGDRSTQYF. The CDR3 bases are TGTGCCACCAGTGCCGGGGACAGATCTACGCAGTATTTT.

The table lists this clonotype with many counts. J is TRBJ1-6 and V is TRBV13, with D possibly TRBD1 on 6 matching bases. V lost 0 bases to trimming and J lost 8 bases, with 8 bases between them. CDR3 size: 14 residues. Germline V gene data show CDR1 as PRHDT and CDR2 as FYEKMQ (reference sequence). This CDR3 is CASSLGQGDSPLHF. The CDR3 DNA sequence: TGTGCCAGCAGCTTAGGACAGGGTGATTCACCCCTCCACTTT.

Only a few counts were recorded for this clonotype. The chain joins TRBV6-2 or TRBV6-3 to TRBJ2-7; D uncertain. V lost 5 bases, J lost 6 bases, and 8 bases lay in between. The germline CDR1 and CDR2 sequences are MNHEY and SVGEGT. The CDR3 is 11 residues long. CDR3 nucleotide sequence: TGTGCCAGCAGTCATACACGCGAGCAGTACTTC. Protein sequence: CASSHTREQYF.

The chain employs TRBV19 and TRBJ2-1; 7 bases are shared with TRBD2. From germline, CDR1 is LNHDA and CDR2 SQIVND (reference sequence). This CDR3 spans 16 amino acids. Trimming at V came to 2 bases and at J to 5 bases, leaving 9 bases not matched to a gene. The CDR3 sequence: CASSITPSGANNEQFF. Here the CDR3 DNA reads TGTGCCAGTAGTATAACCCCGAGCGGGGCGAACAATGAGCAGTTCTTC.

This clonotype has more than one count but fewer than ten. The CDR3 nucleotides read TGTGCCAGCAGTTTAGAGGGGTCTTGGGAGACCCAGTACTTC. Its translation: CASSLEGSWETQYF. This chain joins TRBV28 and TRBJ2-5; D possibly uses TRBD1 or TRBD2 (5 bases each). With 2 bases removed from V and 5 bases from J, the gap between germline ends came to 12 bases. The CDR3 runs to 14 residues. Germline CDR1 and CDR2: MDHEN and SYDVKM. Variable domain in full (rest from reference TRBV28 and TRBJ2-5): DVKVTQSSRYLVKRTGEKVFLECVQDMDHENMFWYRQDPGLGLRLIYFSYDVKMKEKGDIPEGYSVSREKKERFSLILESASTNQTSMYLCASSLEGSWETQYFGPGTRLLVL.

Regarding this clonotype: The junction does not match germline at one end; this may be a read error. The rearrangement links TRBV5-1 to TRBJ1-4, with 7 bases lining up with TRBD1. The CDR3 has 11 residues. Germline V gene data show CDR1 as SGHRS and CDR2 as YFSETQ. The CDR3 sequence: CASGEPGQRVF. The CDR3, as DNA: TGCGCCAGCGGTGAACCGGGACAGAGGGTTTTT. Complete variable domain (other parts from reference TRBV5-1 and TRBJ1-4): KAGVTQTPRYLIKTRGQQVTLSCSPISGHRSVSWYQQTPGQGLQFLFEYFSETQRNKGNFPGRFSGRQFSNSRSEMNVSTLELGDSALYLCASGEPGQRVFGSGTQLSVL.

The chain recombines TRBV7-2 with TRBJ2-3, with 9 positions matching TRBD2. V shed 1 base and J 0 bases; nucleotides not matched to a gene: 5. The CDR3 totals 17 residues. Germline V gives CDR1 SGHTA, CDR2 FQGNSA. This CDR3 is CASSLVAGVSSTDTQYF. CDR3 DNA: TGTGCCAGCAGCTTAGTAGCGGGGGTCTCTAGCACAGATACGCAGTATTTT.

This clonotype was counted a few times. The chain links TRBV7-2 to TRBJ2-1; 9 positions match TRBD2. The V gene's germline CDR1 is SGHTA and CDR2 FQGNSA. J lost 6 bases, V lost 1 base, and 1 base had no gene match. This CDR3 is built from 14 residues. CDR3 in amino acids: CASSLERGANEQFF. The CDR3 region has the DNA TGTGCCAGCAGCTTAGAGCGGGGGGCCAATGAGCAGTTCTTC.

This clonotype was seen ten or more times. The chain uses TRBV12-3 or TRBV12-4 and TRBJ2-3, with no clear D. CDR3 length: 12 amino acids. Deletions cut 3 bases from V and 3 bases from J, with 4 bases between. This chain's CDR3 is CASSFHTDTQYF. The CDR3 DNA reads TGTGCCAGCAGTTTCCATACAGATACGCAGTATTTT.

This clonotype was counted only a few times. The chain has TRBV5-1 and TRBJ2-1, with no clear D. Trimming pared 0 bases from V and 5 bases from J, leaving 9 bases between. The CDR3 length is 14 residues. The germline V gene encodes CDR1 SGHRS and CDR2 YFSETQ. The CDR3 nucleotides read TGCGCCAGCAGCTTGGGTCGTCTAGACAATGAGCAGTTCTTC. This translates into CASSLGRLDNEQFF.

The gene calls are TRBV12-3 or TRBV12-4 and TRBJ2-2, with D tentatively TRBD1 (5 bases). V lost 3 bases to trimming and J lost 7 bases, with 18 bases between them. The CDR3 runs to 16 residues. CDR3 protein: CASSFMVLGAGGELFF. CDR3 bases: TGTGCCAGCAGTTTTATGGTTTTAGGGGCTGGCGGGGAGCTGTTTTTT.

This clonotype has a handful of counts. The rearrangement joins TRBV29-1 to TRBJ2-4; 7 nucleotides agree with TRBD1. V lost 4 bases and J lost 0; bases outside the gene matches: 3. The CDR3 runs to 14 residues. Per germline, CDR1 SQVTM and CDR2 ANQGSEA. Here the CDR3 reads CSVGGTAAKNIQYF. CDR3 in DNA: TGCAGCGTTGGGGGGACAGCAGCCAAAAACATTCAGTACTTC.

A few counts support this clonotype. CDR3 DNA sequence: TGTGCCAGCAGTGAATCCGACCGTAGCACAGATACGCAGTATTTT. Its translation: CASSESDRSTDTQYF. This sequence joins TRBV25-1 and TRBJ2-3; no reliable D call. CDR1 MGHDK and CDR2 SYGVNS come from the germline V gene. The CDR3 length is 15 residues. The germline V and J ends were trimmed by 1 base and 0 bases, with 8 bases remaining between them.

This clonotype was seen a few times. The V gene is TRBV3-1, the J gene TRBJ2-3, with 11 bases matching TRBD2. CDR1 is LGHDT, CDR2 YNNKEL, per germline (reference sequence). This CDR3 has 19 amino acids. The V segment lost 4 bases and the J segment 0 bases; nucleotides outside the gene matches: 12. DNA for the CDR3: TGTGCCAGCAGCCTCCCGGGTTTAGCGGGGGGGCTCAGCACAGATACGCAGTATTTT. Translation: CASSLPGLAGGLSTDTQYF.

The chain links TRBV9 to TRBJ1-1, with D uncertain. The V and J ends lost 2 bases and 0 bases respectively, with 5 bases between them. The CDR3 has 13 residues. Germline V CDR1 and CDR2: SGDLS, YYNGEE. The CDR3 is CASSVQLNTEAFF. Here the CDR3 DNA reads TGTGCCAGCAGCGTCCAGTTGAACACTGAAGCTTTCTTT.

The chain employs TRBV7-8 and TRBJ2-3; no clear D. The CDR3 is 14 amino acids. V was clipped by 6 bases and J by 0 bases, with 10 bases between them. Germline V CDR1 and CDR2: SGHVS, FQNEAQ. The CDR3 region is CASRSRRSTDTQYF. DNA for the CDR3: TGTGCCAGCAGGTCGAGAAGGAGCACAGATACGCAGTATTTT.